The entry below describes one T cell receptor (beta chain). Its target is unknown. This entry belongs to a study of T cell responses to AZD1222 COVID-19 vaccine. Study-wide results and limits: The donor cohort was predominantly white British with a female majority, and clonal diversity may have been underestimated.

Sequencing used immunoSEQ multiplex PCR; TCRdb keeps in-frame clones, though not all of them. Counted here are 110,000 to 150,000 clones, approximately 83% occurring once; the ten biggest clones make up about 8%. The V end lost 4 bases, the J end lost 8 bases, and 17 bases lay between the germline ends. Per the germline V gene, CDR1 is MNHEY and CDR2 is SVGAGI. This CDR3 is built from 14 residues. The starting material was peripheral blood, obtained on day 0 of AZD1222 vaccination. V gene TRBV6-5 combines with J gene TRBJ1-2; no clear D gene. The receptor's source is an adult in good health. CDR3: CASSSGPPRHGYTF. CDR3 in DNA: TGTGCCAGCAGTTCGGGTCCCCCTAGGCACGGCTACACCTTC.